This TCR beta chain comes out of a study of Ad26.COV2.S vaccination and SARS-CoV-2 variants (dated by TCRdb to about 2021). In the study overall: Donors in the vaccine arm were drawn from COV1001, a multicentre, randomized, double-blind, placebo-controlled phase I-IIa trial testing Ad26.COV2.S in healthy adults. Ad26.COV2.S was administered intramuscularly at a dose of 5x10^10 or 1x10^11 viral particles, either as one shot or as two shots given 56 days apart. TCRbeta repertoire sequencing served as the tool for gauging how specific and how broad the SARS-CoV-2-reactive T cell receptors were following Ad26.COV2.S vaccination. A total of 32 samples were included in the TCR-sequenced set, comprising about 20 Ad26.COV2.S vaccine recipients, 5 placebo recipients and 8 SARS-CoV-2 convalescent individuals. Trial participants were randomized into five groups of five, in which low-dose or high-dose Ad26.COV2.S was given once or twice, or placebo was given on both occasions. Investigators did not know the trial group allocation while performing experiments and assessing outcomes.

The treatment or condition label, as the study defines it: 15 to 20 received Ad26.COV2.S at low or high dose, single or two shots; several received placebo; per-sample allocation not given. Repertoires of vaccine and placebo recipients were sequenced from samples collected on day 63 after the first injection. Cohort 1b enrolled around 24 adults aged 18-55 years at a single site in Boston, USA, between 29 July and 7 August 2020. Ad26.COV2.S was a replication-incompetent adenovirus type 26 vector expressing a prefusion-stabilized SARS-CoV-2 spike protein from the original Wuhan strain. The research as a whole found: The study was not powered to compare responses between vaccine doses or regimens. After vaccination, spike-specific CD8+ and CD4+ T cell responses were reported to show substantial breadth. The authors noted that total T cell responses may have been underestimated by the TCR breadth and depth analyses. Comparable non-spike TCR breadth was observed between vaccine and placebo recipients, consistent with only spike being contained in the vaccine. Compared with placebo recipients, Ad26.COV2.S recipients showed higher spike-specific TCR breadth (P = 0.0014).

The immunoSEQ Assay was the method used to sequence TCRbeta CDR3 regions. After extraction, genomic DNA underwent amplification by bias-controlled multiplex PCR, followed by high-throughput sequencing. The original pipeline was this. To quantify the absolute abundance of every unique TCRbeta CDR3 region, sequences were collapsed and filtered. T cell fraction was estimated by normalizing TCRbeta template counts to usable DNA, with usable DNA measured through amplification of reference genes found in all nucleated cells. Repertoire TCRs were annotated as SARS-CoV-2-specific by exact matching of V gene, CDR3 amino acid sequence and J gene to a known reactive TCR set. MIRA supplied the reference SARS-CoV-2 TCR set, which was filtered for enrichment in COVID-19-positive ImmuneCODE repertoires so that public or cross-reactive TCRs were removed. Based on the MIRA antigens, annotated TCRs were further analysed at the level of specific ORF or position within ORF. Breadth was defined as annotated unique rearrangements over total unique productive rearrangements; depth was the summed frequency of those rearrangements. Two-sided Wilcoxon rank-sum tests were used to compare TCR breadth between groups. The table was pulled from immuneACCESS by TCRdb, which kept in-frame rearrangements only. Such tables lose some clones; where checked, under half of the loss comes from unresolved V genes, and the rest has no known cause. V, J and clone size are those of that table, while D and trimming were read from the DNA. A total of about 480,000 clones appear in this sample, roughly 89% of them only once. 9.5% to 15% of the sample belongs to the ten largest clones.

Of note for this clone: Its recognized antigen is unknown. Per-base qualities were not stored, and no clone one base away is much larger.

Inclusive of the bounding cysteine and phenylalanine, the CDR3 is 14 residues long. Solely the CDR3 DNA is kept, with 42 bases framed from the first base. The germline V gene gives CDR1 as SGHVS and CDR2 as FQNEAQ. Between the V and J ends, shortened by 7 bases and 1 base respectively, the junction contains 14 bases. This sequence originates from a person between 18 and 65 years old who received the Ad26.COV2.S COVID-19 vaccine or a placebo. The chain was built from TRBV7-8 and TRBJ2-7; the D gene is not confidently resolved. Material: peripheral blood, obtained in a trial of Ad26.COV2.S vaccine versus placebo. The CDR3 reads as follows: CASTPFSNSYEQYF. The DNA sequence reads TGTGCCAGCACCCCTTTTAGCAATTCCTACGAGCAGTACTTC.